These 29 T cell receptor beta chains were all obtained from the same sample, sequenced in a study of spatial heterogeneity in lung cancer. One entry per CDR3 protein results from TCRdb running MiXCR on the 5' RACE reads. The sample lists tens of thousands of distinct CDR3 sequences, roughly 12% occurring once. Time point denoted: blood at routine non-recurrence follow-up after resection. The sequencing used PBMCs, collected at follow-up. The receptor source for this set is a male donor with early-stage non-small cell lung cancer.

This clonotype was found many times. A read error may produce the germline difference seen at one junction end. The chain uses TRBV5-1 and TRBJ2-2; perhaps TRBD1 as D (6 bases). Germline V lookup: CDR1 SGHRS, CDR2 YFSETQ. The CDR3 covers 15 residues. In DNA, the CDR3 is TGTGCCAGCAGCAAGGACAGTCGGAACACCGGGGAGCTGTTTTTT. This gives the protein CASSKDSRNTGELFF.

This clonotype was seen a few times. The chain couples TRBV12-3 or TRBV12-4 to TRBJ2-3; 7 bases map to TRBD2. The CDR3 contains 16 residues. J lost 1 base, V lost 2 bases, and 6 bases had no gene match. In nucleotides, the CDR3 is TGTGCCAGCAGTTTATACGGGGGGTCCCGCACAGATACGCAGTATTTT. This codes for CASSLYGGSRTDTQYF.

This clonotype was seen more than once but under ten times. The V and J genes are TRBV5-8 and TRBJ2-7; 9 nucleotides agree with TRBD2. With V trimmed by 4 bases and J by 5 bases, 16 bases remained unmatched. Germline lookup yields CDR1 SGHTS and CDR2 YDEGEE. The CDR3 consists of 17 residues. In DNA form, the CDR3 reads TGTGCCAGCAGCCACTTGCTTCTTAGCGGGAGTGAGGACGAGCAGTACTTC. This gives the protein CASSHLLLSGSEDEQYF.

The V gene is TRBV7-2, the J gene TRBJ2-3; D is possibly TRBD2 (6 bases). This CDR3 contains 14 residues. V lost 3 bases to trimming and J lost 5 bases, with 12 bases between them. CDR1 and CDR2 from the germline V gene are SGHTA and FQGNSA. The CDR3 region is CASSFSGLEDTQYF. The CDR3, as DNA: TGTGCCAGCAGCTTCTCGGGACTCGAAGATACGCAGTATTTT.

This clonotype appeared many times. CDR3 nucleotide sequence: TGCAGCCTTCAATTGACATTGAACACTGAAGCTTTCTTT. Translated: CSLQLTLNTEAFF. This chain joins TRBV29-1 and TRBJ1-1; D not resolved. Germline CDR1 and CDR2: SQVTM and ANQGSEA. CDR3 length equals 13 residues. V gave up 8 bases and J gave up 0 bases, with 13 bases separating them.

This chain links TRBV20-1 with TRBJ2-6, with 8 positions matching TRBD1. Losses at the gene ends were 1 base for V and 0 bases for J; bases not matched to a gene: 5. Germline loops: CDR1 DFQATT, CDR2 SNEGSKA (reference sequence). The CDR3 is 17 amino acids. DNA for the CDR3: TGCAGTGCTAGAGGACGACAGGGGCCCTCTGGGGCCAACGTCCTGACTTTC. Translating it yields CSARGRQGPSGANVLTF.

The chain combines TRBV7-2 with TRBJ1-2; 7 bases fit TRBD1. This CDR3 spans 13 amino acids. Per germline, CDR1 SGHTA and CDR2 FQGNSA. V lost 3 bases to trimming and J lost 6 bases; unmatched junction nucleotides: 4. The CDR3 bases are TGTGCCAGCAGCTTCGGACAGGAACATGGCTACACCTTC. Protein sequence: CASSFGQEHGYTF.

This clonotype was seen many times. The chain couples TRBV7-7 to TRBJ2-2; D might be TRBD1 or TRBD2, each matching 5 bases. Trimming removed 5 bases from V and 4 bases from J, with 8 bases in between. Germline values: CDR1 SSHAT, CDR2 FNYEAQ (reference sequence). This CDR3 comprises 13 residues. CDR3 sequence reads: CASSLGPTGELFF. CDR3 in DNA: TGTGCCAGCAGCCTGGGACCCACCGGGGAGCTGTTTTTT.

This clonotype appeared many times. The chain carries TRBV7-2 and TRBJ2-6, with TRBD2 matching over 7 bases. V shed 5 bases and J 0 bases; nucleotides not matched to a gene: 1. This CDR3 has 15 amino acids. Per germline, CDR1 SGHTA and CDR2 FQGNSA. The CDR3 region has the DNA TGTGCCAGCAGCCGGGGGGACTCTGGGGCCAACGTCCTGACTTTC. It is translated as CASSRGDSGANVLTF.

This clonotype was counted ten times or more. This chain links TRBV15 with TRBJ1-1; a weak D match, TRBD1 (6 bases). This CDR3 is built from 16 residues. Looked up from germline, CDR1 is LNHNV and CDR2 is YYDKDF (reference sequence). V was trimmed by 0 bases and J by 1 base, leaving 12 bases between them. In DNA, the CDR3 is TGTGCCACCAGCAGAGATCCCTGGACAGAGAACACTGAAGCTTTCTTT. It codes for CATSRDPWTENTEAFF.

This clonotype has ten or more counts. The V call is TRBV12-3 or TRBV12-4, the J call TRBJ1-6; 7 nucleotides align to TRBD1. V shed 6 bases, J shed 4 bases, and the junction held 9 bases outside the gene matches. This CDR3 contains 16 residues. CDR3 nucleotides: TGTGCCAGCAGATCAGGGGGAGGATCGTATAATTCACCCCTCCACTTT. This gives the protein CASRSGGGSYNSPLHF.

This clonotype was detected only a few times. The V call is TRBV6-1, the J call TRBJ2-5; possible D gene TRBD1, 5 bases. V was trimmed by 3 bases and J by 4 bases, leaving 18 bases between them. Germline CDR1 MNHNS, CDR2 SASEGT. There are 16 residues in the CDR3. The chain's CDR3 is CASSDTGRVWSETQYF. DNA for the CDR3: TGTGCCAGCAGTGATACGGGCAGGGTTTGGTCAGAGACCCAGTACTTC.

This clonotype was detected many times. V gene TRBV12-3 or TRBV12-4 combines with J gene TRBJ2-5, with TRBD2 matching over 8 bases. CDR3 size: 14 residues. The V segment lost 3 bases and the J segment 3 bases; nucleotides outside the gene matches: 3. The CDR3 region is CASSFGSGEETQYF. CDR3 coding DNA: TGTGCCAGCAGTTTCGGTAGCGGGGAAGAGACCCAGTACTTC.

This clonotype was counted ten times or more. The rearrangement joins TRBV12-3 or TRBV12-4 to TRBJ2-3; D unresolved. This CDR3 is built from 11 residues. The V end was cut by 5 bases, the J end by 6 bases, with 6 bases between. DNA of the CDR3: TGTGCCAGCAGTCCCTTCGATACGCAGTATTTT. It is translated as CASSPFDTQYF.

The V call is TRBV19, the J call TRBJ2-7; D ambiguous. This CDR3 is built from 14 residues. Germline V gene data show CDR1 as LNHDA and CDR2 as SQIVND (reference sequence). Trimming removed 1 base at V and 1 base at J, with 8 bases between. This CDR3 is CASSIGADSYEQYF. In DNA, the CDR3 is TGTGCCAGTAGTATAGGTGCGGATTCCTACGAGCAGTACTTC.

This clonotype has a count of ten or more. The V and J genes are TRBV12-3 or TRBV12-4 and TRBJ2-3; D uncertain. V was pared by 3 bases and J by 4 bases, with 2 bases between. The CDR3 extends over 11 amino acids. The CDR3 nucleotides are TGTGCCAGCAGTTTTGCAGATACGCAGTATTTT. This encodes CASSFADTQYF.

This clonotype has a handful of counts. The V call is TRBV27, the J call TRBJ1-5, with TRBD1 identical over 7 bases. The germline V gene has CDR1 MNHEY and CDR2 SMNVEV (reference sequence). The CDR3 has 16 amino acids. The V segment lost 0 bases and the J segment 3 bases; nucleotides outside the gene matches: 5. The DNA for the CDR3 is TGTGCCAGCAGTTTATCCCCGACAGGGTCCAATCAGCCCCAGCATTTT. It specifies CASSLSPTGSNQPQHF.

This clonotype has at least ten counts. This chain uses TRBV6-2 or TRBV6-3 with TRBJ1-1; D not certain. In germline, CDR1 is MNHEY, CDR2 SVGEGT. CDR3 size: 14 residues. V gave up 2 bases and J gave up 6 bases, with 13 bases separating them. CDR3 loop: CASSYQGRNSEAFF. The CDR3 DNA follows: TGTGCCAGCAGTTACCAAGGGAGGAATTCTGAAGCTTTCTTT.

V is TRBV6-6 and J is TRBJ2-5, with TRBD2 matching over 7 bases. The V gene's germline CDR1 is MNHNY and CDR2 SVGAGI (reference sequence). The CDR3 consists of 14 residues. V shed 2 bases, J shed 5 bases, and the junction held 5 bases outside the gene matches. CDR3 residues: CASSYGLERETQYF. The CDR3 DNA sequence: TGTGCCAGCAGTTACGGACTAGAACGGGAGACCCAGTACTTC.

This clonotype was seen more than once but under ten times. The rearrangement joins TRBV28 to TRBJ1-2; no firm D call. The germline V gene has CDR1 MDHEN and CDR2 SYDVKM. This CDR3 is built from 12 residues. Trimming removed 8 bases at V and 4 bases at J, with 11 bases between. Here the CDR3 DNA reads TGTGCCAGCCTTCTCTGGAGCTATGGCTACACCTTC. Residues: CASLLWSYGYTF.

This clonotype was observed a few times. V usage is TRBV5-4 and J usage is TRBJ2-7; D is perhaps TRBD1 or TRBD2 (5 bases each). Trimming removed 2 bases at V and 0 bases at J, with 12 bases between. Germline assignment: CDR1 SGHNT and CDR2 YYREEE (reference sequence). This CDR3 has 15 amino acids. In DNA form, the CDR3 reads TGTGCCAGCAGCTTCGGGGCAGGGCTCTCCTACGAGCAGTACTTC. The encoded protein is CASSFGAGLSYEQYF.

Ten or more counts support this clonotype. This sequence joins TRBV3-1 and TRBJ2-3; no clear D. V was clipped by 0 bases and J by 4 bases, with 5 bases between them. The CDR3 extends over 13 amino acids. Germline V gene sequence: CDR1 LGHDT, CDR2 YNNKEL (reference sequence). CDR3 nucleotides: TGTGCCAGCAGCCAAGATCTATCAGATACGCAGTATTTT. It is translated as CASSQDLSDTQYF.

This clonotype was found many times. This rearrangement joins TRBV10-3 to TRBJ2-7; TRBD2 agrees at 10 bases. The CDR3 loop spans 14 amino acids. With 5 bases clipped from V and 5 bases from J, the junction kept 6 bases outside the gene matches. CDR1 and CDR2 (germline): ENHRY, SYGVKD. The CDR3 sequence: CAISKERGGHEQYF. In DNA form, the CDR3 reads TGTGCCATCAGTAAAGAGCGGGGGGGCCACGAGCAGTACTTC.

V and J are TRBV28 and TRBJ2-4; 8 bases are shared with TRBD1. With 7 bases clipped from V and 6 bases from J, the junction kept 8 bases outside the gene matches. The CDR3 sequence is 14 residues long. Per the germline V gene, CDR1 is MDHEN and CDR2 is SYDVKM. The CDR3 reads CASTDSGGRNIQYF. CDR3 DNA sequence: TGTGCCAGCACCGATTCAGGGGGCCGAAACATTCAGTACTTC.

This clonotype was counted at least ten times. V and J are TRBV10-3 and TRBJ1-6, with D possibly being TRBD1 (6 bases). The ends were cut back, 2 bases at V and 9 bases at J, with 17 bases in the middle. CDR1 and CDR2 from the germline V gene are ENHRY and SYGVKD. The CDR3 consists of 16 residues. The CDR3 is CAISEEGSPGVSPLHF. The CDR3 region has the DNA TGTGCCATCAGTGAGGAGGGGTCCCCAGGGGTTTCACCCCTCCACTTT.

The CDR3 is CASSRGTAGNTIYF. As DNA, the CDR3 is TGTGCCAGCAGCCGTGGGACAGCGGGAAACACCATATATTTT. This chain connects TRBV7-9 to TRBJ1-3, with 7 bases matching TRBD1. The CDR3 sequence is 14 residues long. With V trimmed by 5 bases and J by 4 bases, 5 bases remained unmatched. Germline V gives CDR1 SEHNR, CDR2 FQNEAQ (reference sequence).

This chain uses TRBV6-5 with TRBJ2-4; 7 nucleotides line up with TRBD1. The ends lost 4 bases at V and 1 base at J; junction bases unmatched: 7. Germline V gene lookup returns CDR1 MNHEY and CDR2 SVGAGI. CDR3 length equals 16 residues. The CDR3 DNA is TGTGCCAGCAGTTCCCTCAGACAGGGCGCCAAAAACATTCAGTACTTC. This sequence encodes CASSSLRQGAKNIQYF.

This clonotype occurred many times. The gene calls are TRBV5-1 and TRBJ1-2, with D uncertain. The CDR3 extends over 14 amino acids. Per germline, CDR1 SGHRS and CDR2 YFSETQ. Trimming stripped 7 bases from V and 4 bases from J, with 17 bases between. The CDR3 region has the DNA TGCGCCAGCGGAAACCCCGCGGAACCCTATGGCTACACCTTC. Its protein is CASGNPAEPYGYTF.

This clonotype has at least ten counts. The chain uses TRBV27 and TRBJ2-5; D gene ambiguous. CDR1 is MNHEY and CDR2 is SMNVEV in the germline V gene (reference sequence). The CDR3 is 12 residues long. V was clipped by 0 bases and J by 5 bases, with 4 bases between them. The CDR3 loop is CASSLSGETQYF. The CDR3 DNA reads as TGTGCCAGCAGTTTATCAGGGGAGACCCAGTACTTC.